The T cell receptor beta chain described here comes from a study of OX40 agonist ivuxolimab in advanced cancers. Regarding the study as a whole: The CD4+ and CD8+ T cells in the blood had expanded clonally by week 6 at 0.1 to 3.0 mg/kg.

Clones were read by immunoSEQ multiplex PCR, and TCRdb kept only the in-frame ones, dropping some. The table lists some 50,000 clones, roughly 86% of them singletons, with roughly an eighth in the top ten. Remarks on this clone: Its antigen is not identified.

Sampled blood was obtained at baseline, cycle 4 day 1, and cycle 7 day 1. The material was CD4+ or CD8+ T cells sorted from blood, obtained in a trial of the OX40 agonist ivuxolimab. The receptor's source is an adult with an advanced solid tumor such as melanoma, head and neck, liver or kidney cancer.

The CDR3 DNA follows: TGTGCCAGCAGCGTATCAGGGATCACCGGGGAGCTGTTTTTT. Its translation is CASSVSGITGELFF. The chain couples TRBV9 to TRBJ2-2, with a tentative D call TRBD1 (5 bases). Germline V lookup: CDR1 SGDLS, CDR2 YYNGEE. The CDR3 is 14 residues long. Trimming shortened V by 1 base and J by 4 bases, and 8 bases separated the two germline ends.